This T cell receptor (beta chain) was identified during a study of neurological immune-mediated disorders. Stored at -80 C, 2 million PBMCs were the source of the unsorted libraries. V lost 3 bases to trimming and J lost 7 bases, with 20 bases between them. The CDR3 covers 15 residues. Germline V gene lookup returns CDR1 SGHRS and CDR2 YFSETQ. As concerns this clonotype: Being one base from a much bigger clone, this may be a read error.

5'RACE with 10-nucleotide random UMIs generated the cDNA. One entry per CDR3 protein results from TCRdb running MiXCR on the 5' RACE reads. The table includes 60,000 to 85,000 distinct CDR3 sequences, around 5.2% detected once. The specimen was PBMCs. The source is a man aged 18 to 29 with multiple sclerosis. The rearrangement joins TRBV5-1 to TRBJ2-7; tentatively, D is TRBD1 (6 bases). The CDR3 is CASSSSTGSTEEQYF. CDR3 DNA: TGCGCCAGCAGCTCTTCGACAGGTTCCACGGAAGAGCAGTACTTC.